Listed below are T cell receptor beta chains from one sample, sequenced in a study of CD8+ T cells in alopecia areata. Using immunoSEQ multiplex PCR, the repertoire was profiled, and TCRdb retains in-frame clones only, with some absent. In the table there are approximately 300,000 clones, roughly 60% of which are singletons. The sequences come from CD4+ T cells sorted from blood, collected at week 24, from a patient treated with tofacitinib. These receptors all come from a human donor with alopecia areata. CDR3s include the opening cysteine and the closing phenylalanine or tryptophan. The D gene is left open where the match is weak. The size field is filled for only some rows; it gives once, few, many or a size class.

CDR3aa: CASSYSLGKSSYEQYF
CDR3nt: TGTGCCAGCAGTTACAGCCTTGGCAAAAGCTCCTACGAGCAGTACTTC
d_gene: .
abundance: .
j_gene: TRBJ2-7
v_gene: TRBV6-5

CDR3aa: CASSSSMRRNYGYTF
CDR3nt: TGTGCCAGCAGCTCCTCCATGCGGAGAAACTATGGCTACACCTTC
d_gene: .
abundance: .
j_gene: TRBJ1-2
v_gene: TRBV7-9

CDR3aa: CASSQATTFYGYTF
CDR3nt: TGTGCCAGCAGCCAAGCAACGACTTTCTATGGCTACACCTTC
d_gene: .
abundance: .
j_gene: TRBJ1-2
v_gene: TRBV14

CDR3aa: CASSDGQYTQYF
CDR3nt: TGTGCCAGCAGTGACGGCCAATATACGCAGTATTTT
d_gene: .
abundance: .
j_gene: TRBJ2-3
v_gene: TRBV2

CDR3aa: CASSPTTGDYGYTF
CDR3nt: TGTGCCAGCAGCCCAACGACAGGGGACTATGGCTACACCTTC
d_gene: TRBD1
abundance: .
j_gene: TRBJ1-2
v_gene: TRBV5-4

CDR3aa: CASSLAHTAKETQYF
CDR3nt: TGTGCCAGCAGCTTAGCGCATACGGCCAAAGAGACCCAGTACTTC
d_gene: .
abundance: .
j_gene: TRBJ2-5
v_gene: TRBV11-1

CDR3aa: CATSRTTGTANTGELFF
CDR3nt: TGTGCCACCAGCAGAACCACCGGGACAGCCAACACCGGGGAGCTGTTTTTT
d_gene: TRBD1
abundance: .
j_gene: TRBJ2-2
v_gene: TRBV15

CDR3aa: CASSPRPTGGTNEKLFF
CDR3nt: TGCGCCAGCAGCCCACGTCCGACTGGGGGAACTAATGAAAAACTGTTTTTT
d_gene: .
abundance: .
j_gene: TRBJ1-4
v_gene: TRBV5-1

CDR3aa: CAWNPPGGTRQPQHF
CDR3nt: TGTGCCTGGAATCCCCCGGGGGGTACAAGGCAGCCCCAGCATTTT
d_gene: .
abundance: few
j_gene: TRBJ1-5
v_gene: TRBV30

CDR3aa: CASSLADSQETQYF
CDR3nt: TGTGCTAGCAGCTTAGCGGACAGCCAAGAGACCCAGTACTTC
d_gene: .
abundance: .
j_gene: TRBJ2-5
v_gene: TRBV7-7

CDR3aa: CATGEGFVGNTIYF
CDR3nt: TGTGCCACGGGAGAGGGGTTTGTAGGAAACACCATATATTTT
d_gene: .
abundance: .
j_gene: TRBJ1-3
v_gene: TRBV25-1

CDR3aa: CASYQLAGGRTGELFF
CDR3nt: TGTGCCAGCTACCAACTAGCGGGGGGCCGTACCGGGGAGCTGTTTTTT
d_gene: TRBD2
abundance: .
j_gene: TRBJ2-2
v_gene: TRBV2

CDR3aa: CASSGQGTGDNEQFF
CDR3nt: TGTGCCAGCAGTGGACAGGGAACGGGGGACAATGAGCAGTTCTTC
d_gene: .
abundance: few
j_gene: TRBJ2-1
v_gene: TRBV6-1

CDR3aa: CSVGVGVGETQYF
CDR3nt: TGCAGCGTTGGGGTGGGGGTCGGGGAGACCCAGTACTTC
d_gene: .
abundance: few
j_gene: TRBJ2-5
v_gene: TRBV29-1

CDR3aa: CASSPGRGEKLFF
CDR3nt: TGTGCCAGCTCACCGGGTCGGGGGGAAAAACTGTTTTTT
d_gene: .
abundance: .
j_gene: TRBJ1-4
v_gene: TRBV18

CDR3aa: CASSLSPGQSSYNSPLHF
CDR3nt: TGTGCCAGCAGCTTGTCGCCGGGACAGAGCTCCTATAATTCACCCCTCCACTTT
d_gene: TRBD1
abundance: .
j_gene: TRBJ1-6
v_gene: TRBV5-4

CDR3aa: CASSLETYGYTF
CDR3nt: TGTGCCAGCAGCTTGGAGACCTATGGCTACACCTTC
d_gene: .
abundance: .
j_gene: TRBJ1-2
v_gene: TRBV5-4

CDR3aa: CASSLGWGADTQYF
CDR3nt: TGTGCCAGCAGCTTGGGTTGGGGTGCAGATACGCAGTATTTT
d_gene: .
abundance: once
j_gene: TRBJ2-3
v_gene: TRBV5-6

CDR3aa: CAISGKGSHEQYF
CDR3nt: TGTGCCATCAGTGGGAAGGGTTCCCACGAGCAGTACTTC
d_gene: .
abundance: .
j_gene: TRBJ2-7
v_gene: TRBV10-3

CDR3aa: CAWEGHSSYNSPLHF
CDR3nt: TGTGCCTGGGAGGGCCATAGCTCCTATAATTCACCCCTCCACTTT
d_gene: .
abundance: .
j_gene: TRBJ1-6
v_gene: TRBV30

CDR3aa: CASSLKVGFTDTQYF
CDR3nt: TGTGCCAGCAGCTTAAAGGTGGGATTCACAGATACGCAGTATTTT
d_gene: .
abundance: .
j_gene: TRBJ2-3
v_gene: TRBV13

CDR3aa: CASSEAGALTEAFF
CDR3nt: TGTGCCAGCAGTGAAGCAGGGGCGCTCACTGAAGCTTTCTTT
d_gene: .
abundance: few
j_gene: TRBJ1-1
v_gene: TRBV6-1

CDR3aa: CASSSGLAGVLETQYF
CDR3nt: TGTGCCAGCAGTTCGGGACTAGCGGGGGTCTTGGAGACCCAGTACTTC
d_gene: TRBD2
abundance: .
j_gene: TRBJ2-5
v_gene: TRBV7-2

CDR3aa: CASTRSLLLDNEQFF
CDR3nt: TGCGCCAGCACACGGAGCCTCCTTTTGGACAATGAGCAGTTCTTC
d_gene: .
abundance: .
j_gene: TRBJ2-1
v_gene: TRBV4-1

CDR3aa: CASSQETSGGTDTQYF
CDR3nt: TGCGCCAGCAGCCAAGAGACTAGCGGGGGTACAGATACGCAGTATTTT
d_gene: TRBD2
abundance: .
j_gene: TRBJ2-3
v_gene: TRBV4-3

CDR3aa: CASSFRGAIYNEQFF
CDR3nt: TGCGCCAGCAGCTTTAGGGGGGCGATCTACAATGAGCAGTTCTTC
d_gene: .
abundance: .
j_gene: TRBJ2-1
v_gene: TRBV5-1

CDR3aa: CARSTWTRGRDTEAFF
CDR3nt: TGTGCCAGAAGCACGTGGACTCGAGGGAGGGACACTGAAGCTTTCTTT
d_gene: .
abundance: .
j_gene: TRBJ1-1
v_gene: TRBV5-3

CDR3aa: CACRIYGYTF
CDR3nt: TGTGCCTGCCGGATCTATGGCTACACCTTC
d_gene: .
abundance: .
j_gene: TRBJ1-2
v_gene: TRBV30

CDR3aa: CASSPKVGTEAFF
CDR3nt: TGTGCCAGCTCACCAAAGGTTGGCACTGAAGCTTTCTTT
d_gene: .
abundance: few
j_gene: TRBJ1-1
v_gene: TRBV18

CDR3aa: CATSREKGTYEQYF
CDR3nt: TGTGCCACCAGCAGAGAGAAAGGGACCTACGAGCAGTACTTC
d_gene: .
abundance: .
j_gene: TRBJ2-7
v_gene: TRBV15

CDR3aa: CASRRLREEETQYF
CDR3nt: TGTGCCAGCAGAAGACTCAGGGAGGAGGAGACCCAGTACTTC
d_gene: .
abundance: .
j_gene: TRBJ2-5
v_gene: TRBV6-1

CDR3aa: CASPPGVSYEQYF
CDR3nt: TGCGCCAGCCCTCCAGGCGTTTCCTACGAGCAGTACTTC
d_gene: .
abundance: .
j_gene: TRBJ2-7
v_gene: TRBV23-1

CDR3aa: CASSWQQGQGQPQHF
CDR3nt: TGTGCCAGCAGCTGGCAACAGGGACAGGGTCAGCCCCAGCATTTT
d_gene: TRBD1
abundance: few
j_gene: TRBJ1-5
v_gene: TRBV7-2

CDR3aa: CASSFLHGATDTQYF
CDR3nt: TGTGCCAGCAGTTTCCTACACGGCGCCACAGATACGCAGTATTTT
d_gene: .
abundance: .
j_gene: TRBJ2-3
v_gene: TRBV6-5

CDR3aa: CASSQDGAGGSQPQHF
CDR3nt: TGTGCCAGCAGCCAAGACGGGGCAGGGGGGTCTCAGCCCCAGCATTTT
d_gene: TRBD1
abundance: .
j_gene: TRBJ1-5
v_gene: TRBV14

CDR3aa: CATSRGDRDTGELFF
CDR3nt: TGTGCCACCAGCAGAGGGGACAGGGACACCGGGGAGCTGTTTTTT
d_gene: TRBD1
abundance: few
j_gene: TRBJ2-2
v_gene: TRBV15

CDR3aa: CASSLHTQYF
CDR3nt: TGTGCCAGCAGCCTCCATACGCAGTATTTT
d_gene: .
abundance: .
j_gene: TRBJ2-3
v_gene: TRBV7-9

CDR3aa: CATSRALQEREQYF
CDR3nt: TGTGCCACCAGCAGAGCCCTACAGGAACGCGAGCAGTACTTC
d_gene: .
abundance: .
j_gene: TRBJ2-7
v_gene: TRBV15

CDR3aa: CASSDRGVIKQFF
CDR3nt: TGTGCCAGCAGCGACCGAGGGGTGATTAAGCAGTTCTTC
d_gene: .
abundance: .
j_gene: TRBJ2-1
v_gene: TRBV7-2

CDR3aa: CASSVQPGGEAFF
CDR3nt: TGTGCCAGCAGCGTACAGCCCGGGGGTGAAGCTTTCTTT
d_gene: .
abundance: .
j_gene: TRBJ1-1
v_gene: TRBV7-9

CDR3aa: CASSPQSPVNSPLHF
CDR3nt: TGTGCCAGCTCACCCCAATCGCCGGTCAATTCACCCCTCCACTTT
d_gene: .
abundance: many
j_gene: TRBJ1-6
v_gene: TRBV18

CDR3aa: CASSDGGHSQETQYF
CDR3nt: TGTGCCAGCAGTGATGGAGGGCACTCACAAGAGACCCAGTACTTC
d_gene: .
abundance: .
j_gene: TRBJ2-5
v_gene: TRBV2

CDR3aa: CASITDITVSGEKLFF
CDR3nt: TGCGCCAGCATCACAGACATTACGGTATCGGGTGAAAAACTGTTTTTT
d_gene: .
abundance: .
j_gene: TRBJ1-4
v_gene: TRBV4-1

CDR3aa: CASSQVLEGGGYTF
CDR3nt: TGTGCCAGCAGCCAAGTGTTGGAGGGTGGTGGCTACACCTTC
d_gene: .
abundance: .
j_gene: TRBJ1-2
v_gene: TRBV4-2

CDR3aa: CASSLTSVNYEQYF
CDR3nt: TGCGCCAGCAGCTTGACAAGTGTCAACTACGAGCAGTACTTC
d_gene: .
abundance: .
j_gene: TRBJ2-7
v_gene: TRBV5-1

CDR3aa: CASSQLTSNQPQHF
CDR3nt: TGCGCCAGCAGCCAGCTTACGAGCAATCAGCCCCAGCATTTT
d_gene: .
abundance: .
j_gene: TRBJ1-5
v_gene: TRBV4-1

CDR3aa: CASSSLRSGERNEQFF
CDR3nt: TGTGCCAGCAGCTCCCTGCGGTCAGGGGAAAGGAATGAGCAGTTCTTC
d_gene: .
abundance: few
j_gene: TRBJ2-1
v_gene: TRBV7-9

CDR3aa: CASSVGPQETQYF
CDR3nt: TGTGCCAGCAGCGTAGGCCCTCAAGAGACCCAGTACTTC
d_gene: .
abundance: .
j_gene: TRBJ2-5
v_gene: TRBV9

CDR3aa: CAWSEPYSQGYTF
CDR3nt: TGTGCCTGGAGTGAGCCCTATAGTCAGGGCTACACCTTC
d_gene: .
abundance: .
j_gene: TRBJ1-2
v_gene: TRBV30

CDR3aa: CASSFRLGPKNTGELFF
CDR3nt: TGTGCCAGCAGCTTCCGGTTGGGACCTAAGAACACCGGGGAGCTGTTTTTT
d_gene: .
abundance: .
j_gene: TRBJ2-2
v_gene: TRBV7-9

CDR3aa: CASSLIASNQPQHF
CDR3nt: TGTGCCAGCAGCTTAATCGCTAGCAATCAGCCCCAGCATTTT
d_gene: .
abundance: .
j_gene: TRBJ1-5
v_gene: TRBV7-2

CDR3aa: CASRAKNIQYF
CDR3nt: TGCGCCAGCAGAGCCAAAAACATTCAGTACTTC
d_gene: .
abundance: .
j_gene: TRBJ2-4
v_gene: TRBV5-1

CDR3aa: CASSVDTRAYF
CDR3nt: TGTGCCAGCAGTGTAGACACCCGGGCGTACTTC
d_gene: .
abundance: .
j_gene: TRBJ2-5
v_gene: TRBV2